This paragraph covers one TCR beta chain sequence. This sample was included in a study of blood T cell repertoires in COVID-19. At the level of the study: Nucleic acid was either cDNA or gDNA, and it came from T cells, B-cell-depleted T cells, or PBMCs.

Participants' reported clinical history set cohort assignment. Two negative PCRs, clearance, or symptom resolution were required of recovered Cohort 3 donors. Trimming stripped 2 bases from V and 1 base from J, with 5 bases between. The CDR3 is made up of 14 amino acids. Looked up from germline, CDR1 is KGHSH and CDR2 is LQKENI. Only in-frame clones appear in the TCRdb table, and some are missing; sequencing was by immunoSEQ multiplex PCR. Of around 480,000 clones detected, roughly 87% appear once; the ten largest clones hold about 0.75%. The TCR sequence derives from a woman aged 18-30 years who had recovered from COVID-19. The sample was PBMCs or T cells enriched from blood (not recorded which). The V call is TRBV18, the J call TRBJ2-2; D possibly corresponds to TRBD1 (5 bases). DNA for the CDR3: TGTGCCAGCTCACCAGACAGGAACACCGGGGAGCTGTTTTTT. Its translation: CASSPDRNTGELFF.